The 2 T cell receptor beta chains given below trace back to one sample, sequenced in a study of CD8 T cells in Susac syndrome. After extraction with the RNeasy kit, roughly 0.45 to 1 ug of the RNA was reverse transcribed using random hexamers. One entry per CDR3 protein, called by TCRdb with MiXCR from the immunoSEQ multiplex PCR reads. The sample contains about 200,000 distinct CDR3 sequences, more than 85% of which appear only once. The material sequenced was CD4+ T cells from PBMCs. The receptors derive from a human donor with multiple sclerosis.

The chain has TRBV6-1 and TRBJ1-6, with a tentative D call TRBD1 (5 bases). CDR1 is MNHNS, CDR2 SASEGT, per germline. The length of the CDR3 is 14 residues. Trimming cost V 6 bases and J 10 bases, with 16 bases left between them. CDR3 loop: CASRRDGVGSPLHF. The CDR3 DNA sequence: TGTGCCAGCAGACGGGACGGCGTGGGCTCACCCCTCCACTTT.

This chain joins TRBV23-1 and TRBJ2-7; D perhaps matches TRBD1 (6 bases). TRBV23-1 is an ORF for which the function is uncertain. V was trimmed by 0 bases and J by 3 bases, leaving 15 bases between them. The CDR3 extends over 16 amino acids. The CDR3 region has the DNA TGCGCCAGCAGTCAATCTTTGTTCGAGGGGGTCTACGAGCAGTACTTC. This gives the protein CASSQSLFEGVYEQYF.